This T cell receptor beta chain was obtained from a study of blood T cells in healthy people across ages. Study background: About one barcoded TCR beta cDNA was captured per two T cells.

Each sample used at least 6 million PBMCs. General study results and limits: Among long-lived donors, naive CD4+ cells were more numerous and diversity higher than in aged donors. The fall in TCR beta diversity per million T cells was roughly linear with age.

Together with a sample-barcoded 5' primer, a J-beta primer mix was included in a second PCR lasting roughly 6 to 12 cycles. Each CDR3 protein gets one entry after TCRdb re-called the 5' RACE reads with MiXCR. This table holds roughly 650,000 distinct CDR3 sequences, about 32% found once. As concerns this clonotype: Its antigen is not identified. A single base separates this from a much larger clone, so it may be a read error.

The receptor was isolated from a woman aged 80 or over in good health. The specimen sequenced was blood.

As DNA, the CDR3 is TGTGCCAGCAGTTCCGGACAGTTTCTATACACTGAGCAGTTCTTC. Protein: CASSSGQFLYTEQFF. The chain links TRBV6-2 or TRBV6-3 to TRBJ2-1, with D possibly matching TRBD1 (6 bases). CDR1 is MNHEY, CDR2 SVGEGT, per germline. This CDR3 has 15 amino acids.